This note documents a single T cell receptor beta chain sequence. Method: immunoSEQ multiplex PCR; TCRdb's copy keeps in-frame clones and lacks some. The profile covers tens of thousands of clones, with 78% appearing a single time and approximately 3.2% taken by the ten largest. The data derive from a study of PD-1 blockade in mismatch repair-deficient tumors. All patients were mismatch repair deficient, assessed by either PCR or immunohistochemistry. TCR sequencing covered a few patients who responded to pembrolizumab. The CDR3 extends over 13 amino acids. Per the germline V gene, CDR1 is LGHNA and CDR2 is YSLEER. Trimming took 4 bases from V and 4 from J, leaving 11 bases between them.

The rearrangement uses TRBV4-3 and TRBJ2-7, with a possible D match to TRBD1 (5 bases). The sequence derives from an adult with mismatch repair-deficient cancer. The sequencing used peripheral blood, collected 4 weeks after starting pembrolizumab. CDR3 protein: CASSPSPGYEQYF. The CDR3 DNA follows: TGCGCCAGCAGCCCCTCTCCAGGGTACGAGCAGTACTTC.